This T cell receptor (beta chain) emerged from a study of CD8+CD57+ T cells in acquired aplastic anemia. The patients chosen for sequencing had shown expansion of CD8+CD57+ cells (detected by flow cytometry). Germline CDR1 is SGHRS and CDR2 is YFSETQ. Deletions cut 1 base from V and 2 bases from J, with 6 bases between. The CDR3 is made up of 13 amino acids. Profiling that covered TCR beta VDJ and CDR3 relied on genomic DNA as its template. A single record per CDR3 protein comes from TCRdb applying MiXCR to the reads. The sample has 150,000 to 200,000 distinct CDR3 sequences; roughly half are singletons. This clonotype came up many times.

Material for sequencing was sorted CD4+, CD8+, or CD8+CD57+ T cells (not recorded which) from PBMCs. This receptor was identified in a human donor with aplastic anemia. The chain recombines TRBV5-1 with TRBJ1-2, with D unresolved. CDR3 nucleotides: TGCGCCAGCAGCTTGTCGCAGAACTATGGCTACACCTTC. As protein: CASSLSQNYGYTF. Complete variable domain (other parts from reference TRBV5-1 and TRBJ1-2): KAGVTQTPRYLIKTRGQQVTLSCSPISGHRSVSWYQQTPGQGLQFLFEYFSETQRNKGNFPGRFSGRQFSNSRSEMNVSTLELGDSALYLCASSLSQNYGYTFGSGTRLTVV.